This T cell receptor beta chain was documented in a study of T cell responses to AZD1222 COVID-19 vaccine. This table comes from immunoSEQ multiplex PCR, and its TCRdb copy is limited to in-frame clones, with some not included. This sample yields 80,000 to 100,000 clones, of which 88% are seen a single time; less than 15% belongs to the top ten. The CDR3 has 17 residues. V dropped 0 bases and J dropped 6; count of bases not matched to a gene: 8. The germline CDR1 and CDR2 sequences are LGHNA and YNFKEQ. Source: peripheral blood, taken on day 0 of AZD1222 vaccination. The receptor's source is an adult in good health. The V gene is TRBV4-2, the J gene TRBJ2-3; 11 positions agree with TRBD2. The CDR3 region has the DNA TGTGCCAGCAGCCAAGAGGGGCTAGCGGGGGGAAGGGATACGCAGTATTTT. Its translation is CASSQEGLAGGRDTQYF.